The entry below gives a single TCR beta chain sequence along with its context. Its specificity is unknown. This may arise from a read error, as a much more abundant clone is one base away. The V gene's germline CDR1 is SGHTA and CDR2 FQGNSA. This CDR3 has 14 amino acids. After constant-region reverse-primer amplification, full-length variable regions underwent semi-nested PCR with Nested Universal Primer A. TCRdb reprocessed the 5' RACE reads with MiXCR, giving one entry per CDR3 protein. Among roughly 60,000 distinct CDR3 sequences listed, 26% were seen once. Tregs were sorted as CD4+CD25+CD127-/low cells. Study-level points and caveats: In terms of TCR gene usage, tumor memory CD4+ T cells clustered together with blood and lymph node memory CD4+ cells, as well as with lymph node naive CD4+ cells. Tumor Tregs overlapped most with tumor, then blood, naive CD4+ cells.

This sequence originates from a female donor with breast cancer. The sequencing input was tumor-infiltrating Tregs sorted from the breast tumor. The chain links TRBV7-2 to TRBJ1-1, with a weak D call TRBD1 (5 bases). CDR3 coding DNA: TGTGCCGGCAGCTTAGGGGCAGGGCTGACTGAAGCTTTCTTT. This encodes CAGSLGAGLTEAFF.